Presented here are 3 T cell receptor beta chains from one specimen sequenced in a study of identical twins (dated by TCRdb to between 2015 and 2016). Library preparation used 5' RACE. TCRdb names Illumina HiSeq 2000 as the instrument used. Using fastp trimming at Q25 and MiXCR clonotype assembly, TCRdb reanalyzed the public sequencing data and kept in-frame beta chains. Identical CDR3 protein sequences are pooled into one entry, listed with their most common genes and DNA. This sample comprises hundreds of thousands of distinct CDR3 sequences, over 15% of them detected only once. The top ten clonotypes cover around 13% of the sample. This sample was also put to use in a study of T cells expressing NK-cell markers.

Material for sequencing was PBMCs. These receptor sequences come from a young woman in good health.

This clonotype has a handful of counts. The chain couples TRBV7-9 to TRBJ2-2; no firm D call. This CDR3 is built from 13 residues. V was pared by 3 bases and J by 7 bases, with 9 bases between. CDR1 SEHNR and CDR2 FQNEAQ come from the germline V gene (reference sequence). This chain's CDR3 is CASSFAASGELFF. The CDR3 DNA reads TGTGCCAGCAGCTTTGCAGCGAGCGGGGAGCTGTTTTTT. Based on the CDR3 plus reference TRBV7-9 and TRBJ2-2, the full variable domain is DTGVSQNPRHKITKRGQNVTFRCDPISEHNRLYWYRQTLGQGPEFLTYFQNEAQLEKSRLLSDRFSAERPKGSFSTLEIQRTEQGDSAMYLCASSFAASGELFFGEGSRLTVL.

This clonotype was picked up a small number of times. The J gene is TRBJ2-3, the V gene TRBV20-1, with a tentative D call TRBD2 (6 bases). Trimming stripped 0 bases from V and 11 bases from J, with 15 bases between. CDR1 is DFQATT and CDR2 is SNEGSKA in the germline V gene (reference sequence). There are 13 residues in the CDR3. CDR3 sequence reads: CSARDERGRGQYF. The CDR3, as DNA: TGCAGTGCTAGAGATGAACGGGGGAGAGGGCAGTATTTT.

This clonotype was observed a few times. CDR3 loop: CASKHRGPDEKLFF. In DNA, the CDR3 is TGTGCCAGCAAACACAGGGGTCCCGATGAAAAACTGTTTTTT. The gene calls are TRBV6-1 and TRBJ1-4; 7 nucleotides align to TRBD1. V was pared by 7 bases and J by 6 bases, with 8 bases of the junction left unmatched. Looked up from germline, CDR1 is MNHNS and CDR2 is SASEGT. CDR3 length: 14 residues.